The 25 T cell receptor beta chains listed next were all sequenced from one sample in a study of OX40 agonist ivuxolimab in advanced cancers. Produced via immunoSEQ multiplex PCR; TCRdb's table is partial and in-frame only. This table holds some 57,000 clones, roughly 88% found once. This specimen consisted of CD4+ or CD8+ T cells sorted from blood, obtained in a trial of the OX40 agonist ivuxolimab. The receptors stem from an adult with an advanced solid tumor such as melanoma, head and neck, liver or kidney cancer.

This sequence joins TRBV2 and TRBJ2-5; D call uncertain. V was trimmed by 6 bases and J by 5 bases, leaving 7 bases between them. In germline, CDR1 is SNHLY, CDR2 FYNNEI. CDR3 length equals 11 residues. The CDR3 DNA is TGTGCCAGCAGCGCGAAGGAGACCCAGTACTTC. It codes for CASSAKETQYF.

V usage is TRBV5-6 and J usage is TRBJ2-7; 7 nucleotides align to TRBD2. The V segment lost 3 bases and the J segment 4 bases; nucleotides outside the gene matches: 7. This CDR3 has 14 residues. In germline, CDR1 is SGHDT, CDR2 YYEEEE. Here the CDR3 DNA reads TGTGCCAGCAGCTGGGGGGGGACCCAATACGAGCAGTACTTC. The encoded protein is CASSWGGTQYEQYF.

This clone was recorded only once. The V and J genes are TRBV10-3 and TRBJ2-7; D not certain. V was trimmed by 3 bases and J by 2 bases, leaving 8 bases between them. CDR3 size: 13 residues. Germline lookup yields CDR1 ENHRY and CDR2 SYGVKD. The CDR3 DNA is TGTGCCATCAGTGATACAGTGGCCTACGAGCAGTACTTC. Protein product: CAISDTVAYEQYF.

This chain uses TRBV5-6 with TRBJ2-5, with a tentative D call TRBD1 (6 bases). The CDR3 contains 13 residues. V was cut by 0 bases and J by 4 bases, with 7 bases left in between. In germline, CDR1 is SGHDT, CDR2 YYEEEE. The CDR3 sequence: CASSLDRVETQYF. CDR3 bases: TGTGCCAGCAGCTTGGACAGGGTAGAGACCCAGTACTTC.

The chain links TRBV6-1 to TRBJ2-7; no firm D call. The germline V gene has CDR1 MNHNS and CDR2 SASEGT. This CDR3 region has 11 residues. V gave up 6 bases and J gave up 3 bases, with 6 bases separating them. The CDR3 sequence: CASSKLYEQYF. The DNA of the CDR3 is TGTGCCAGCAGCAAACTCTACGAGCAGTACTTC.

The CDR3 here is CATLDGAYGYTF. DNA for the CDR3: TGTGCCACCTTGGACGGCGCCTATGGCTACACCTTC. This sequence joins TRBV2 and TRBJ1-2; no reliable D call. This CDR3 comprises 12 residues. V shed 10 bases and J shed 4 bases, with 13 bases lying between them. CDR1 SNHLY and CDR2 FYNNEI come from the germline V gene.

This chain joins TRBV27 and TRBJ1-2, with D perhaps matching TRBD1 (6 bases). Germline V lookup: CDR1 MNHEY, CDR2 SMNVEV (reference sequence). V shed 4 bases and J shed 7 bases, with 16 bases lying between them. This CDR3 is built from 14 residues. CDR3 sequence: CASSWARGASGYTF. The CDR3 DNA is TGTGCCAGCAGTTGGGCGCGGGGGGCGAGTGGCTACACCTTC.

This clone showed up just a few times. V and J are TRBV5-1 and TRBJ1-1; 11 nucleotides agree with TRBD1. Germline V lookup: CDR1 SGHRS, CDR2 YFSETQ. This CDR3 region has 15 residues. With V trimmed by 4 bases and J by 4 bases, 6 bases remained unmatched. The CDR3 sequence: CASSLTGTGGTEAFF. The CDR3 nucleotides are TGCGCCAGCAGCCTGACCGGGACAGGGGGCACTGAAGCTTTCTTT.

The chain combines TRBV9 with TRBJ2-2, with a weak D call TRBD2 (5 bases). Trimming left V 0 bases short and J 2 bases short, with 11 bases between. Germline CDR1 SGDLS, CDR2 YYNGEE. The length of the CDR3 is 16 residues. The CDR3 here is CASSVVPSLNTGELFF. The CDR3 DNA reads as TGTGCCAGCAGCGTAGTGCCTAGCCTAAACACCGGGGAGCTGTTTTTT.

This rearrangement joins TRBV6-1 to TRBJ1-2; 7 positions match TRBD1. After removal of 0 bases from V and 4 bases from J, the junction contained 14 bases not matched to a gene. The germline CDR1 and CDR2 sequences are MNHNS and SASEGT. This CDR3 region has 18 residues. CDR3 in DNA: TGTGCCAGCAGTGAAGCCGGGCTCACAGGGGCAACGGCCTATGGCTACACCTTC. It is translated as CASSEAGLTGATAYGYTF.

V usage is TRBV18 and J usage is TRBJ2-1; D possibly matches TRBD1 or TRBD2 (5 bases each). V was trimmed by 3 bases and J by 4 bases, leaving 13 bases between them. Per germline, CDR1 KGHSH and CDR2 LQKENI. The CDR3 covers 15 residues. The CDR3 sequence is CASSPRDRPYNEQFF. CDR3 coding DNA: TGTGCCAGCTCACCGAGGGACCGACCATACAATGAGCAGTTCTTC.

The chain recombines TRBV5-1 with TRBJ2-1, with D perhaps TRBD1 (7 bases). Germline assignment: CDR1 SGHRS and CDR2 YFSETQ. V was trimmed by 1 base and J by 2 bases, leaving 13 bases between them. The CDR3 is 16 amino acids. The CDR3 protein is CASSLMGGQTYNEQFF. CDR3 nucleotides: TGCGCCAGCAGCTTGATGGGGGGACAGACCTACAATGAGCAGTTCTTC.

This chain links TRBV5-1 with TRBJ2-5, with TRBD1 matching 8 bases. Germline values: CDR1 SGHRS, CDR2 YFSETQ. V dropped 2 bases and J dropped 5; count of bases not matched to a gene: 14. The CDR3 covers 17 residues. CDR3 nucleotides: TGCGCCAGCAGCTTCGGACAGGGCCGGGTCAGGGGCGAGACCCAGTACTTC. Amino acids: CASSFGQGRVRGETQYF.

The genes are TRBV29-1 and TRBJ2-1; D possibly corresponds to TRBD2 (6 bases). Trimming cost V 6 bases and J 2 bases, with 17 bases left between them. The germline gives CDR1 SQVTM, CDR2 ANQGSEA. This CDR3 has 15 residues. Here the CDR3 DNA reads TGCAGCGTCCGAGCGGGCGGCCCCCCCTACAATGAGCAGTTCTTC. Translating it yields CSVRAGGPPYNEQFF.

The chain recombines TRBV5-1 with TRBJ2-7; 7 nucleotides match TRBD1. The CDR3 consists of 14 residues. V lost 5 bases to trimming and J lost 2 bases; unmatched junction nucleotides: 7. The V gene's germline CDR1 is SGHRS and CDR2 YFSETQ. The CDR3 region is CASSSPTGTYEQYF. DNA for the CDR3: TGCGCCAGCAGTTCTCCGACAGGGACCTACGAGCAGTACTTC.

This clone appeared once. The CDR3 DNA follows: TGTGCCAGCAGCGTAGCGGTAGGGAGCCACGAGCAGTACTTC. It yields the protein CASSVAVGSHEQYF. The J gene is TRBJ2-7, the V gene TRBV9; maybe TRBD2 (5 bases). CDR1 and CDR2 (germline): SGDLS, YYNGEE. V was shortened by 0 bases and J by 5 bases, with 12 bases between the two germline ends. The CDR3 contains 14 residues.

V usage is TRBV6-6 and J usage is TRBJ1-2; TRBD1 might be the D (5 bases). The germline CDR1 and CDR2 sequences are MNHNY and SVGAGI (reference sequence). With 0 bases removed from V and 13 bases from J, the gap between germline ends came to 18 bases. The CDR3 has 14 amino acids. CDR3 protein: CASSYSESGFETTF. As DNA, the CDR3 is TGTGCCAGCAGTTACTCGGAGTCAGGGTTTGAGACCACCTTC.

The chain links TRBV30 to TRBJ2-7; 10 positions match TRBD2. CDR1 is GTSNPN, CDR2 SVGIG, per germline (reference sequence). Germline trimming cut 3 bases from V and 2 bases from J; bases unmatched to any gene: 4. The CDR3 is 14 residues long. Here the CDR3 DNA reads TGTGCCTGGAGCGGTCTAGCGGGGGCCTACGAGCAGTACTTC. Amino acids: CAWSGLAGAYEQYF.

V gene TRBV27 combines with J gene TRBJ1-2; 9 bases agree with TRBD1. CDR1 is MNHEY and CDR2 is SMNVEV in the germline V gene (reference sequence). The length of the CDR3 is 14 residues. With V trimmed by 7 bases and J by 6 bases, 9 bases remained unmatched. The CDR3 region has the DNA TGTGCCAGCACCCGAGGGGACAGGGAAGATGGCTACACCTTC. Protein sequence: CASTRGDREDGYTF.

The chain is built from TRBV5-1 and TRBJ2-7; the match to TRBD1 covers 9 bases. V was clipped by 4 bases and J by 2 bases; unmatched bases: 4. The germline V gene has CDR1 SGHRS and CDR2 YFSETQ. CDR3 length: 14 amino acids. The CDR3 bases are TGCGCCAGCAGCGTGGGACAGGGCACCTACGAGCAGTACTTC. Translation gives CASSVGQGTYEQYF.

The rearrangement uses TRBV5-1 and TRBJ2-1; 16 bases align to TRBD2. V shed 1 base and J 8 bases; nucleotides not matched to a gene: 15. The germline CDR1 and CDR2 sequences are SGHRS and YFSETQ. The CDR3 is made up of 20 amino acids. The CDR3: CASSLRRLLGTSGRGHEQFF. For the CDR3, the DNA is TGCGCCAGCAGCTTGCGGCGGCTATTAGGGACTAGCGGGAGGGGCCATGAGCAGTTCTTC.

The V gene is TRBV2, the J gene TRBJ1-4; 7 bases are a match to TRBD1. Germline V gene sequence: CDR1 SNHLY, CDR2 FYNNEI. Trimming at V came to 4 bases and at J to 3 bases, leaving 2 bases not matched to a gene. CDR3 length equals 14 residues. As DNA, the CDR3 is TGTGCCAGCAGTGTGACAGGGCCTAATGAAAAACTGTTTTTT. This gives the protein CASSVTGPNEKLFF.

This chain's CDR3 is CASSLTGTGDYGYTF. The DNA for the CDR3 is TGTGCCAGCAGCTTAACGGGAACAGGGGACTATGGCTACACCTTC. This chain uses TRBV7-3 with TRBJ1-2, with TRBD1 identical over 7 bases. Germline V gene data show CDR1 as SGHTA and CDR2 as FQGTGA. J was trimmed by 3 bases and V by 0 bases; bases with no gene match: 4. The CDR3 contains 15 residues.

This clone was detected only once. The V call is TRBV6-5, the J call TRBJ1-2; TRBD1 is a possible D gene (6 bases). V lost 9 bases to trimming and J lost 2 bases, with 10 bases between them. Germline V gives CDR1 MNHEY, CDR2 SVGAGI. The CDR3 is 12 amino acids. In DNA, the CDR3 is TGTGCCAGTCGGGGGGGCAACTATGGCTACACCTTC. It is translated as CASRGGNYGYTF.

The rearrangement joins TRBV19 to TRBJ1-3, with a possible D match to TRBD1 (6 bases). Germline loops: CDR1 LNHDA, CDR2 SQIVND (reference sequence). The CDR3 is made up of 16 amino acids. The V end was cut by 3 bases, the J end by 0 bases, with 12 bases between. The CDR3 DNA reads TGTGCCAGTAGTATGATTGGGGGGGCCTCTGGAAACACCATATATTTT. Translated, it gives CASSMIGGASGNTIYF.